The present T cell receptor beta chain was sequenced within a study of T cell repertoires in cytomegalovirus infection. V was shortened by 4 bases and J by 11 bases, with 11 bases between the two germline ends. The CDR3 runs 11 residues. CDR1 is MNHEY and CDR2 is SVGAGI in the germline V gene. TCRdb itself ran the reads through MiXCR, one entry per CDR3 protein. The repertoire has around 740,000 distinct CDR3 sequences, 35% to 40% of them found once; the top ten carry 2.5% to 3%. The source material was PBMCs. The V and J genes are TRBV6-5 and TRBJ1-1; no firm D call. The clonotype originates from a human donor in good health (CMV status not recorded). Some clones in this sample may be carry-over from other donors' samples. CDR3 DNA: TGTGCCAGCAGTTCCCCGATACGGGCTTTCTTT. It is translated as CASSSPIRAFF.